The 18 T cell receptor beta chains reported below all come from one sample, sequenced in a study of shared clonotypes between healthy human individuals. Assay: immunoSEQ multiplex PCR; the TCRdb copy retains only in-frame clones and omits some. The table shows some 200,000 clones, with roughly 91% occurring only once. The specimen sequenced was naive CD4+ T cells sorted from blood. Subset described: CD45RA+ positively selected. The source is a woman in her 30s in good health.

CDR3 nucleotides: TGTGCCAGCAGCCGACGGACTAGCGGGAGTTATAGCAATGAGCAGTTCTTC. Its translation: CASSRRTSGSYSNEQFF. The chain joins TRBV5-6 to TRBJ2-1, with TRBD2 matching 13 bases. The V and J ends lost 4 bases and 6 bases, in that order; junction bases with no gene match: 10. CDR3 length equals 17 residues. Germline V lookup: CDR1 SGHDT, CDR2 YYEEEE.

The chain has TRBV7-9 and TRBJ2-7; D may correspond to TRBD1 or TRBD2 (5 bases each). V was shortened by 4 bases and J by 2 bases, with 15 bases between the two germline ends. The germline V gene encodes CDR1 SEHNR and CDR2 FQNEAQ (reference sequence). The CDR3 sequence is 15 residues long. The CDR3 region is CASSSPGRTAYEQYF. Written as DNA, the CDR3 is TGTGCCAGCAGCTCACCGGGACGTACAGCCTACGAGCAGTACTTC.

This rearrangement joins TRBV5-8 to TRBJ1-2; TRBD1 matches 8 bases. CDR1 and CDR2 (germline): SGHTS, YDEGEE. The CDR3 extends over 15 amino acids. Trimming removed 5 bases from V and 0 bases from J; junction bases left unmatched: 6. The CDR3 DNA is TGTGCCAGCAGTTCCGACAGGGGCGCTAACTATGGCTACACCTTC. It translates to CASSSDRGANYGYTF.

This chain joins TRBV7-2 and TRBJ2-7, with D maybe TRBD2 (6 bases). V dropped 5 bases and J dropped 6 bases, with 23 bases sitting between them. The V gene's germline CDR1 is SGHTA and CDR2 FQGNSA. The CDR3 loop spans 16 amino acids. The CDR3 DNA is TGTGCCAGCAGCCAAGATCTGGGGGGTGGAAGGCGCGAGCAGTACTTC. Amino acids: CASSQDLGGGRREQYF.

The chain recombines TRBV27 with TRBJ2-5, with a possible D match to TRBD1 (5 bases). Matching the DNA end better, TRBJ2-7 makes the J call doubtful. Per the germline V gene, CDR1 is MNHEY and CDR2 is SMNVEV (reference sequence). The CDR3 spans 13 residues. The CDR3 DNA reads TGTGCCAGCCGACAGATTGGGACCTACGAGCAGTACTTC. Translating it yields CASRQIGTYEQYF.

The chain has TRBV5-4 and TRBJ1-2; D is unclear. The CDR3 spans 14 residues. V dropped 4 bases and J dropped 2 bases, with 12 bases sitting between them. Per the germline V gene, CDR1 is SGHNT and CDR2 is YYREEE (reference sequence). CDR3 coding DNA: TGTGCCAGCAGCCCCGGAGCAGAGAACTATGGCTACACCTTC. Translation: CASSPGAENYGYTF.

The chain uses TRBV28 and TRBJ2-3; TRBD2 matches 9 bases. This CDR3 spans 14 amino acids. The germline CDR1 and CDR2 sequences are MDHEN and SYDVKM. CDR3 sequence (DNA): TGTGGGACCTGGGGTAGCGGGAGAGCAGATACGCAGTATTTT. This encodes CGTWGSGRADTQYF.

The CDR3 region is CASRGLSYEQYF. The CDR3 DNA reads TGTGCCAGCAGGGGCCTCTCCTACGAGCAGTACTTC. The chain carries TRBV21-1 and TRBJ2-7; the table's D call of TRBD1 was not tested on the DNA. TRBV21-1 is shown as a pseudogene. The CDR3 has 12 residues.

The rearrangement uses TRBV6-1 and TRBJ1-5, with D possibly TRBD1 on 6 matching bases. Germline CDR1 reads MNHNS; CDR2 reads SASEGT. V was clipped by 7 bases and J by 3 bases, with 10 bases between them. The CDR3 consists of 13 residues. The CDR3 coding sequence is TGTGCCAGCATCGGACAGTTCAATCAGCCCCAGCATTTT. This translates into CASIGQFNQPQHF.

The chain recombines TRBV19 with TRBJ2-6, with D hard to call. Germline CDR1 LNHDA, CDR2 SQIVND (reference sequence). The CDR3 runs to 15 residues. Trimming removed 5 bases at V and 0 bases at J, with 8 bases between. The CDR3 is CASSWTYSGANVLTF. As DNA, the CDR3 is TGTGCCAGTAGTTGGACCTACTCTGGGGCCAACGTCCTGACTTTC.

V and J are TRBV11-2 and TRBJ2-1; 11 bases agree with TRBD2. This CDR3 contains 16 residues. The germline V gene has CDR1 SGHAT and CDR2 FQNNGV. The V gene end was trimmed by 4 bases and the J gene end by 5 bases; junction bases not matched to a gene: 7. The CDR3 nucleotides are TGTGCCAGCAGCTCCCGACTAGCGGGGAATAACAATGAGCAGTTCTTC. The encoded protein is CASSSRLAGNNNEQFF.

The rearrangement links TRBV18 to TRBJ1-2, with 9 bases matching TRBD1. V was clipped by 3 bases and J by 1 base; unmatched bases: 0. Germline-derived CDR1 and CDR2 are KGHSH and LQKENI. The CDR3 contains 14 residues. CDR3 coding DNA: TGTGCCAGCTCACCGGGACAGGGTAACTATGGCTACACCTTC. It is translated as CASSPGQGNYGYTF.

The chain links TRBV27 to TRBJ2-7; 7 bases fit TRBD1. The V segment lost 6 bases and the J segment 2 bases; nucleotides outside the gene matches: 10. This CDR3 spans 15 amino acids. Per the germline V gene, CDR1 is MNHEY and CDR2 is SMNVEV (reference sequence). In nucleotides, the CDR3 is TGTGCCAGCAGCCCCACGAGACAGGGCCCCTACGAGCAGTACTTC. This gives the protein CASSPTRQGPYEQYF.

CDR3 DNA: TGTGCCAGCAGCCAGCGGACAGGGGAGGGGACCCAGTACTTC. Its protein is CASSQRTGEGTQYF. The rearrangement uses TRBV9 and TRBJ2-5; 9 positions agree with TRBD1. The CDR3 runs to 14 residues. Germline V gene sequence: CDR1 SGDLS, CDR2 YYNGEE. The V gene end was trimmed by 4 bases and the J gene end by 7 bases; junction bases not matched to a gene: 8.

The genes are TRBV9 and TRBJ2-5, with 8 bases identical to TRBD1. The DNA end favors TRBJ2-7, so the J call may be wrong. From germline, CDR1 is SGDLS and CDR2 YYNGEE. This CDR3 comprises 16 residues. CDR3 nucleotides: TGTGCCAGCAGCCGACAGCCGACAGGGGTAGCCTACGAGCAGTACTTC. Translating it yields CASSRQPTGVAYEQYF.

V is TRBV5-1 and J is TRBJ2-2; the match to TRBD2 covers 8 bases. V was pared by 0 bases and J by 3 bases, with 1 base of the junction left unmatched. Looked up from germline, CDR1 is SGHRS and CDR2 is YFSETQ. There are 15 residues in the CDR3. The CDR3 nucleotides read TGCGCCAGCAGCTTGGCGGGAGGGGACACCGGGGAGCTGTTTTTT. Translating gives CASSLAGGDTGELFF. Looking up the rest from reference TRBV5-1 and TRBJ2-2 gives the full variable domain: KAGVTQTPRYLIKTRGQQVTLSCSPISGHRSVSWYQQTPGQGLQFLFEYFSETQRNKGNFPGRFSGRQFSNSRSEMNVSTLELGDSALYLCASSLAGGDTGELFFGEGSRLTVL.

The V and J genes are TRBV19 and TRBJ2-7, with D unresolved. With 5 bases removed from V and 0 bases from J, the gap between germline ends came to 11 bases. The V gene's germline CDR1 is LNHDA and CDR2 SQIVND (reference sequence). The CDR3 covers 14 residues. The CDR3 nucleotides read TGTGCCAGTAGTTTCATGTTGAGCTCCTACGAGCAGTACTTC. Translation: CASSFMLSSYEQYF. Using reference TRBV19 and TRBJ2-7 for the parts outside the CDR3, the full variable domain is DGGITQSPKYLFRKEGQNVTLSCEQNLNHDAMYWYRQDPGQGLRLIYYSQIVNDFQKGDIAEGYSVSREKKESFPLTVTSAQKNPTAFYLCASSFMLSSYEQYFGPGTRLTVT.

The CDR3 region has the DNA TGTGCCAGCAGTCAAGCAGCGGGAGGGCCTCTATCTGGGGAGACCCAGTACTTC. Amino acid sequence: CASSQAAGGPLSGETQYF. The J gene is TRBJ2-5, the V gene TRBV27; 10 bases are shared with TRBD2. Trimming removed 5 bases from V and 5 bases from J; junction bases left unmatched: 17. CDR3 length equals 18 residues. Germline values: CDR1 MNHEY, CDR2 SMNVEV (reference sequence).